This T cell receptor (beta chain) was identified during a study of blood T cell repertoires in COVID-19. The ends were cut back, 6 bases at V and 5 bases at J, with 14 bases in the middle. This CDR3 has 13 residues. From germline, CDR1 is SGHRS and CDR2 YFSETQ. Using immunoSEQ multiplex PCR, the repertoire was profiled, and TCRdb retains in-frame clones only, with some absent. The profile shows about 500,000 clones, roughly 87% of them singletons. Sequencing was done on a sample of PBMCs or T cells enriched from blood (not recorded which). The clonotype was recovered from a woman aged 18 to 35 who had recovered from COVID-19. The chain recombines TRBV5-1 with TRBJ1-1, with D maybe TRBD1 (6 bases). This chain's CDR3 is CASTQTGRTEAFF. The CDR3 DNA reads as TGCGCCAGCACCCAGACAGGTAGGACTGAAGCTTTCTTT.